Ten or more counts support the clone carrying this T cell receptor beta chain. The antigen is not known. The data are from a study of regulatory T cells in long-lasting Graves disease. The study's findings and limits: TRBV28, TRBJ1-2 and TRBJ2-5 were segments that persistent disease favored.

CDR3-region Arm-PCR and iRepertoire HTBI primers produced the TCR beta libraries. One entry per CDR3 protein, called by TCRdb with MiXCR from the multiplex PCR reads. The table lists 400,000 to 450,000 distinct CDR3 sequences, roughly 17% of them singletons, with around 11% in the top ten. The time point denotes: newly diagnosed GD, antithyroid drugs for less than 3 months. PBMC-extracted RNA yielded the TCR library. The CDR3 sequence is 15 residues long. Deletions cut 4 bases from V and 3 bases from J, with 15 bases between. CDR1 and CDR2 (germline): LGHDT, YNNKEL (reference sequence). These same data were also listed under a study on T cells in Graves' hyperthyroidism and ophthalmopathy. This second study notes: RT-PCR in the first round (using the HTBI primer set) targeted the TCR CDR3. Also found in blood were most expanded thyroid clonotypes above 0.001.

The specimen comprised peripheral blood mononuclear cells (PBMCs), sampled at new diagnosis, from a patient treated with antithyroid drugs. This sequence originates from a woman in her 30s with Graves disease. The J gene is TRBJ2-5, the V gene TRBV3-1; a weak D match, TRBD1 (6 bases). Here the CDR3 reads CASSLQGRGEETQYF. The CDR3 DNA is TGTGCCAGCAGCCTTCAGGGGCGAGGGGAAGAGACCCAGTACTTC.